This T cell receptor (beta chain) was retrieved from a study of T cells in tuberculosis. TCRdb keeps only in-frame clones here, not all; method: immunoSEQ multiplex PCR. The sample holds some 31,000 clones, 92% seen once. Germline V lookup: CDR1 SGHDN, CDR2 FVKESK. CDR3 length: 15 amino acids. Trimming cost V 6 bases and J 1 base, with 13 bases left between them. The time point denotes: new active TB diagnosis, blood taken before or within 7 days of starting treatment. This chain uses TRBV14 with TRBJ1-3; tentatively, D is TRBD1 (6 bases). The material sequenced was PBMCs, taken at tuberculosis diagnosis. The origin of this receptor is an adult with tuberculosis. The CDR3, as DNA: TGTGCCAGCAGAGGCGCAGGGGTTTCTGGAAACACCATATATTTT. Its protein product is CASRGAGVSGNTIYF.